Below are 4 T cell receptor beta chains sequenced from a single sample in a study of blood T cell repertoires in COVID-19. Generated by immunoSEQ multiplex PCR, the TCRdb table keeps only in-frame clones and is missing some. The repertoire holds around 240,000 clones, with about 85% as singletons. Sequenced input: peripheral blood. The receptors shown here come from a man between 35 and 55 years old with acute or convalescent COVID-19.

CDR3 nucleotide sequence: TGCGCCAGCAGCTCCCTGGCCCTAGCGGGGGTGGATACGCAGTATTTT. The encoded protein is CASSSLALAGVDTQYF. V and J are TRBV5-1 and TRBJ2-3; 10 bases align to TRBD2. CDR1 is SGHRS, CDR2 YFSETQ, per germline. The CDR3 covers 16 residues. With V trimmed by 3 bases and J by 6 bases, 10 bases remained unmatched.

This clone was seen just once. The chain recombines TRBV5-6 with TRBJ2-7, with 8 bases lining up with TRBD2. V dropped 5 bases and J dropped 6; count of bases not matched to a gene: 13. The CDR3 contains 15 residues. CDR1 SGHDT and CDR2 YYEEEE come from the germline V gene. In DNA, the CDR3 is TGTGCCAGCAGGTTGAGCGGGGGTTACCCGGTCGAGCAGTACTTC. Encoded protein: CASRLSGGYPVEQYF.

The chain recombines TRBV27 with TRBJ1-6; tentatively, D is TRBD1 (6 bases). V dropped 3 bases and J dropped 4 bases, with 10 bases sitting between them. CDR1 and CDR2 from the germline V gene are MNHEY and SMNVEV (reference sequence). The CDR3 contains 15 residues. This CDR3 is CASSFLDSYNSPLHF. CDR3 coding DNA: TGTGCCAGCAGTTTCCTGGACAGTTATAATTCACCCCTCCACTTT.

DNA for the CDR3: TGTGCCAGCAGCTCACGACTCGAATCCACAGATACGCAGTATTTT. Residues: CASSSRLESTDTQYF. The chain carries TRBV7-9 and TRBJ2-3; no clear D gene. From germline, CDR1 is SEHNR and CDR2 FQNEAQ (reference sequence). Trimming cost V 4 bases and J 2 bases, with 13 bases left between them. The CDR3 runs to 15 residues. The full variable domain, in which reference TRBV7-9 and TRBJ2-3 provide the parts outside the CDR3, is DTGVSQNPRHKITKRGQNVTFRCDPISEHNRLYWYRQTLGQGPEFLTYFQNEAQLEKSRLLSDRFSAERPKGSFSTLEIQRTEQGDSAMYLCASSSRLESTDTQYFGPGTRLTVL.